The rows below give T cell receptor beta chains drawn from one sample of a study of tumor and adjacent non-tumor tissue in lung cancer. Using its own MiXCR run on the multiplex PCR reads, TCRdb lists one record per CDR3 protein. Among some 71,000 distinct CDR3 sequences listed, roughly two thirds were seen once. Source material: lung tumor tissue. The receptors were gathered from a woman aged 40-49 years with non-small cell lung cancer. The conserved cysteine and the conserved F or W are not part of the CDR3 here.

CDR3 protein: ASSLGLAVGDSYNEQF
V gene: TRBV11-3

CDR3 protein: ASSADGRLNSPLH
V gene: TRBV11-2

CDR3 protein: ANSRDSRGSSYEQH
V gene: TRBV6-5

CDR3 protein: VSSSLGRDTETI
V gene: TRBV6-5

CDR3 protein: VSSLGRRGYSSYNEHF
V gene: TRBV11-2

CDR3 protein: VSSQGIGTQETQY
V gene: TRBV4-1

CDR3 protein: ASSVTETEETQY
V gene: TRBV12-3/TRBV12-4

CDR3 protein: ASSLRGGVNTEAF
V gene: TRBV12-3/TRBV12-4

CDR3 protein: SAQKTSGIYEQF
V gene: TRBV20-1

CDR3 protein: ASSYNQGYEQY
V gene: TRBV7-9

CDR3 protein: ASSQSWTSGTEAF
V gene: TRBV4-2

CDR3 protein: ASSHDRGDTEAF
V gene: TRBV11-2

CDR3 protein: ASSLLGGYETQY
V gene: TRBV7-9

CDR3 protein: ANSEHDKSNYGYT
V gene: TRBV2

CDR3 protein: ASNLGANNEQF
V gene: TRBV11-2

CDR3 protein: ANNRGGGYTQPQH
V gene: TRBV13

CDR3 protein: ASTLVYEQY
V gene: TRBV6-1

CDR3 protein: ASSSAYREGYGYT
V gene: TRBV12-3/TRBV12-4

CDR3 protein: ASSLVRGGQY
V gene: TRBV7-2

CDR3 protein: VSGGQGLWT
V gene: TRBV7-9

CDR3 protein: ASSLTGPFSGTNVLT
V gene: TRBV6-5

CDR3 protein: TSSEDRMATDTQY
V gene: TRBV10-2

CDR3 protein: ASSKTLAAVFNEQF
V gene: TRBV11-2

CDR3 protein: ASSPLGGQAYYEQY
V gene: TRBV11-2

CDR3 protein: ASRDPGQVADTEAF
V gene: TRBV11-3

CDR3 protein: SAQGQTHELY
V gene: TRBV20-1

CDR3 protein: ASSLASGPQH
V gene: TRBV5-1

CDR3 protein: ASSPGTGERNEYF
V gene: TRBV6-2/TRBV6-3